The present TCR beta chain was sequenced within a study of regulatory T cells in long-lasting Graves disease. The study, taken as a whole, reports: Compared with new cases, persistent Graves' patients showed reduced TCR diversity. Investigators studied peripheral blood only, not thyroid tissue.

Construction of the TCR beta libraries employed iRepertoire HTBI primers in conjunction with Arm-PCR of CDR3 regions. One entry per CDR3 protein results from TCRdb running MiXCR on the multiplex PCR reads. The sample holds hundreds of thousands of distinct CDR3 sequences, 15% to 20% seen once. The time point is: newly diagnosed GD, antithyroid drugs for less than 3 months. RNA extracted from PBMCs served as the sequencing template. At least ten counts were recorded for this clonotype. Its antigen remains unidentified. The CDR3 totals 9 residues. Per the germline V gene, CDR1 is SGHTS and CDR2 is YDEGEE. Deletions cut 0 bases from V and 11 bases from J, with 0 bases between. The sample was also linked to a second study, of T cells in Graves' hyperthyroidism and ophthalmopathy. From that study: Hyperthyroidism patients were newly diagnosed, had disease duration under 2 months, and were aged 18 to 65 years. Also found in blood were most expanded thyroid clonotypes above 0.001.

This receptor was obtained from a woman aged 35-60 years with Graves disease. The chain employs TRBV5-8 and TRBJ2-1; D remains unclear. Sequencing was performed on peripheral blood mononuclear cells (PBMCs), taken at new diagnosis, from a patient treated with antithyroid drugs. The CDR3 sequence is CASSLEQFF. The CDR3, as DNA: TGTGCCAGCAGCTTGGAGCAGTTCTTC.